This passage covers 14 T cell receptor beta chains from one sample sequenced in a study of blood T cell repertoires in COVID-19 (dated by TCRdb to 2020 to 2021). The library was prepared using the immunoSEQ multiplex PCR assay. The table comes from immuneACCESS by way of TCRdb, which keeps in-frame sequences with V and J called. Part of the clones is missing from these tables; in studies checked, under half for an unresolved V gene and the rest for unknown reasons. For this sample there are about 50,000 clones; 85% to 90% appear just once. Jointly, the top ten make up about 6.5% of the sample. The material sequenced was peripheral blood. Receptors were obtained from a man in his sixties with acute or convalescent COVID-19.

This clone occurred once. This chain uses TRBV30 with TRBJ1-2; TRBD1 matches 7 bases. Germline-derived CDR1 and CDR2 are GTSNPN and SVGIG (reference sequence). The CDR3 is 14 amino acids. Trimming removed 2 bases from V and 8 bases from J; junction bases left unmatched: 11. CDR3 sequence reads: CAWSRTGVMWGYTF. The CDR3 DNA is TGTGCCTGGAGTAGGACAGGAGTTATGTGGGGCTACACCTTC.

This rearrangement joins TRBV5-1 to TRBJ2-1; weak D call: TRBD1 (9 bases). Trimming pared 0 bases from V and 4 bases from J, leaving 26 bases between. CDR3 size: 20 residues. In germline, CDR1 is SGHRS, CDR2 YFSETQ. The CDR3 loop reads CASSLAQGAQSGRKYNEQFF. The DNA for the CDR3 is TGCGCCAGCAGCTTGGCACAGGGGGCGCAAAGCGGGAGAAAGTACAATGAGCAGTTCTTC.

The chain joins TRBV5-3 to TRBJ1-5, with a weak D call TRBD1 (5 bases). TRBV5-3 is designated an ORF whose function remains uncertain. The CDR3 covers 14 residues. V was shortened by 5 bases and J by 0 bases, with 9 bases between the two germline ends. CDR3 DNA sequence: TGTGCCAGAAGGGGGCCTGATAGCAATCAGCCCCAGCATTTT. Residues: CARRGPDSNQPQHF.

The V gene is TRBV5-1, the J gene TRBJ2-2; TRBD2 is a possible D gene (5 bases). The germline V gene encodes CDR1 SGHRS and CDR2 YFSETQ. CDR3 length: 15 residues. V was clipped by 0 bases and J by 8 bases, with 14 bases between them. Written as DNA, the CDR3 is TGCGCCAGCAGCTTGGAAATGGCGGGCGCGGGGGAGCTGTTTTTT. Translated, it gives CASSLEMAGAGELFF.

This clone has a single count. V and J are TRBV5-4 and TRBJ2-7; TRBD2 aligns across 13 bases. Germline-derived CDR1 and CDR2 are SGHNT and YYREEE (reference sequence). The CDR3 spans 18 residues. Trimming at V came to 3 bases and at J to 5 bases, leaving 14 bases not matched to a gene. The CDR3 nucleotides are TGTGCCAGCAGCTCTCAAAACAAACTAGCGGGAGGGCCCCACGAGCAGTACTTC. The encoded protein is CASSSQNKLAGGPHEQYF. The full variable domain, its missing parts supplied by reference TRBV5-4 and TRBJ2-7, is ETGVTQSPTHLIKTRGQQVTLRCSSQSGHNTVSWYQQALGQGPQFIFQYYREEENGRGNFPPRFSGLQFPNYSSELNVNALELDDSALYLCASSSQNKLAGGPHEQYFGPGTRLTVT.

This clone was seen only once. The J gene is TRBJ1-1, the V gene TRBV2, with a possible D match to TRBD1 (6 bases). Trimming took 3 bases from V and 2 from J, leaving 7 bases between them. Germline values: CDR1 SNHLY, CDR2 FYNNEI. This CDR3 comprises 13 residues. In DNA, the CDR3 is TGTGCCAGCAGTGAGGGGGCCAACACTGAAGCTTTCTTT. Translated: CASSEGANTEAFF.

This rearrangement joins TRBV9 to TRBJ2-3; no clear D gene. In germline, CDR1 is SGDLS, CDR2 YYNGEE. The CDR3 runs to 14 residues. Trimming shortened V by 2 bases and J by 1 base, and 8 bases separated the two germline ends. CDR3 loop: CASSVEVGTDTQYF. CDR3 nucleotide sequence: TGTGCCAGCAGCGTCGAGGTGGGCACAGATACGCAGTATTTT.

This clone was detected only a few times. The chain employs TRBV4-2 and TRBJ2-1; no reliable D call. Germline CDR1 reads LGHNA; CDR2 reads YNFKEQ. The CDR3 extends over 15 amino acids. Trimming pared 1 base from V and 2 bases from J, leaving 9 bases between. The CDR3 DNA reads as TGTGCCAGCAGCCAAGTCAACTCGCCCTACAATGAGCAGTTCTTC. Residues: CASSQVNSPYNEQFF.

This chain connects TRBV5-1 to TRBJ2-1; 10 bases map to TRBD2. Germline V gene data show CDR1 as SGHRS and CDR2 as YFSETQ. J lost 0 bases, V lost 7 bases, and 4 bases had no gene match. The CDR3 extends over 15 amino acids. CDR3 bases: TGCGCCAGCGGGAGGACTAGCGGCTCCTACAATGAGCAGTTCTTC. Translated, it gives CASGRTSGSYNEQFF.

This clone occurred a few times. The genes are TRBV9 and TRBJ2-3; no reliable D call. Germline CDR1 and CDR2: SGDLS and YYNGEE. Trimming removed 3 bases from V and 6 bases from J, with 14 bases in between. The CDR3 is 14 residues long. The CDR3 DNA reads TGTGCCAGCAGCGCCAGCGCCGAGCTCGATACGCAGTATTTT. This sequence encodes CASSASAELDTQYF.

The rearrangement uses TRBV10-2 and TRBJ2-6; D is perhaps TRBD1 (6 bases). This CDR3 has 18 amino acids. Per germline, CDR1 WSHSY and CDR2 SAAADI. The ends were cut back, 0 bases at V and 2 bases at J, with 14 bases in the middle. CDR3 sequence: CASSESGSHRAGANVLTF. CDR3 nucleotide sequence: TGCGCCAGCAGTGAGTCAGGTTCCCACAGGGCTGGGGCCAACGTCCTGACTTTC.

J is TRBJ1-2 and V is TRBV19, with a tentative D call TRBD1 (6 bases). This CDR3 comprises 15 residues. V lost 3 bases to trimming and J lost 2 bases, with 13 bases between them. The V gene's germline CDR1 is LNHDA and CDR2 SQIVND (reference sequence). The CDR3 loop reads CASSIVNRENYGYTF. The CDR3 region has the DNA TGTGCCAGTAGTATCGTAAACAGGGAGAACTATGGCTACACCTTC.

This sequence joins TRBV11-2 and TRBJ2-3; 10 bases line up with TRBD2. Germline values: CDR1 SGHAT, CDR2 FQNNGV. Trimming removed 5 bases from V and 4 bases from J; junction bases left unmatched: 9. The length of the CDR3 is 16 residues. The CDR3 here is CASSTPSGSGADTQYF. CDR3 nucleotides: TGTGCCAGCAGCACACCTAGCGGGAGTGGTGCAGATACGCAGTATTTT.

This clone was recorded only once. This rearrangement joins TRBV28 to TRBJ2-1; maybe TRBD1 (5 bases). Looked up from germline, CDR1 is MDHEN and CDR2 is SYDVKM. The V end lost 6 bases, the J end lost 3 bases, and 15 bases lay between the germline ends. The CDR3 covers 15 residues. The CDR3 bases are TGTGCCAGCAGAAACGGACACCCAGACTACAATGAGCAGTTCTTC. Translated: CASRNGHPDYNEQFF. The variable domain in full, completed from reference TRBV28 and TRBJ2-1, reads DVKVTQSSRYLVKRTGEKVFLECVQDMDHENMFWYRQDPGLGLRLIYFSYDVKMKEKGDIPEGYSVSREKKERFSLILESASTNQTSMYLCASRNGHPDYNEQFFGPGTRLTVL.